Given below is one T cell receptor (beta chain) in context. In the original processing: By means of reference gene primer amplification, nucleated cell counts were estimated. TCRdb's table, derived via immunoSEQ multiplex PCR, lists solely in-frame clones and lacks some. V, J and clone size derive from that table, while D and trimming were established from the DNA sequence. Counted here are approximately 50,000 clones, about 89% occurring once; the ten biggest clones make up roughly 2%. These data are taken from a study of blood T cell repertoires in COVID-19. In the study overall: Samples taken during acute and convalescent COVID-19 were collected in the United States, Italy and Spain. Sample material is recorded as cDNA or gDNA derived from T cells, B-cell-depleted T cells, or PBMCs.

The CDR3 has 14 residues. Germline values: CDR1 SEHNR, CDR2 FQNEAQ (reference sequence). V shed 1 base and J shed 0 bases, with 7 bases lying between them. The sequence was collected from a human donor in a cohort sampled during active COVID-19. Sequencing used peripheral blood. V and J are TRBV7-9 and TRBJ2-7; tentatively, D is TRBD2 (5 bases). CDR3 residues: CASSLVASSYEQYF. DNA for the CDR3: TGTGCCAGCAGCTTAGTAGCGAGCTCCTACGAGCAGTACTTC.